One sample yielded the 17 T cell receptor beta chains listed below, sequenced in a study of STAT3 mutations in large granular lymphocyte leukemia. What these receptors recognize is not known. The study, taken as a whole, reports: At least one immunodominant TCR beta clonotype appeared in every T-cell large granular lymphocyte leukemia patient.

TCRdb's table, derived via immunoSEQ multiplex PCR, lists solely in-frame clones and lacks some. The repertoire holds under 35,000 clones, more than 60% seen once, with about 30% in the top ten. The sequencing sample was made of peripheral blood mononuclear cells. The receptors originated from a woman in her forties or fifties with T-cell large granular lymphocyte leukemia. Some clones in this sample may be carry-over from other donors' samples.

The chain couples TRBV7-9 to TRBJ2-7, with D possibly TRBD1 on 6 matching bases. V dropped 2 bases and J dropped 9 bases, with 14 bases sitting between them. This CDR3 is built from 13 residues. Per germline, CDR1 SEHNR and CDR2 FQNEAQ (reference sequence). CDR3 region: CASSLYPGEGQYF. The CDR3 bases are TGTGCCAGCAGCTTATACCCAGGGGAAGGGCAGTACTTC. The whole variable domain, filled in from reference TRBV7-9 and TRBJ2-7, reads DTGVSQNPRHKITKRGQNVTFRCDPISEHNRLYWYRQTLGQGPEFLTYFQNEAQLEKSRLLSDRFSAERPKGSFSTLEIQRTEQGDSAMYLCASSLYPGEGQYFGPGTRLTVT.

The chain has TRBV28 and TRBJ1-5; D not certain. V was clipped by 6 bases and J by 4 bases, with 19 bases between them. From germline, CDR1 is MDHEN and CDR2 SYDVKM. The CDR3 sequence is 16 residues long. In DNA, the CDR3 is TGTGCCAGCAGCCCATCGGGGTGGGGAAGTAATCAGCCCCAGCATTTT. It is translated as CASSPSGWGSNQPQHF.

On this clone itself: At one end the junction does not follow the germline gene, possibly because of a read error. The V and J genes are TRBV18 and TRBJ1-2; 10 bases match TRBD1. The CDR3 runs to 12 residues. Looked up from germline, CDR1 is KGHSH and CDR2 is LQKENI. In DNA form, the CDR3 reads TGTGCCAGCTCACCAGGACAGGGGGTCAGATCTTTC. Protein product: CASSPGQGVRSF.

The chain uses TRBV18 and TRBJ2-1; D possibly corresponds to TRBD2 (6 bases). V was pared by 2 bases and J by 7 bases, with 18 bases between. CDR3 length: 16 residues. Germline CDR1 and CDR2: KGHSH and LQKENI. The CDR3 DNA is TGTGCCAGCTCACCAAGGCAAACGGGAGACCGGAATGAGCAGTTCTTC. Translation: CASSPRQTGDRNEQFF.

V is TRBV18 and J is TRBJ1-3; D is perhaps TRBD1 (6 bases). Looked up from germline, CDR1 is KGHSH and CDR2 is LQKENI. CDR3 length: 13 residues. Trimming cost V 6 bases and J 5 bases, with 11 bases left between them. This CDR3 reads CASSQDRRNTIYF. DNA for the CDR3: TGTGCCAGCTCTCAGGACAGAAGAAACACCATATATTTT.

This sequence joins TRBV6-5 and TRBJ2-1, with 7 bases identical to TRBD2. The CDR3 runs to 16 residues. From germline, CDR1 is MNHEY and CDR2 SVGAGI. J lost 8 bases, V lost 4 bases, and 14 bases had no gene match. CDR3 in DNA: TGTGCCAGCAGTTCTCTCGGGGTGGCGGGAGAGGATGAGCAGTTCTTC. The encoded protein is CASSSLGVAGEDEQFF.

V and J are TRBV29-1 and TRBJ1-5; perhaps TRBD1 as D (6 bases). Trimming removed 4 bases from V and 3 bases from J, with 10 bases in between. CDR1 is SQVTM and CDR2 is ANQGSEA in the germline V gene. The CDR3 runs to 13 residues. CDR3 protein: CSVVAGANQPQHF. CDR3 nucleotide sequence: TGCAGCGTTGTCGCGGGGGCCAATCAGCCCCAGCATTTT.

The CDR3 sequence: CASSSLARTDTQYF. CDR3 nucleotides: TGTGCCAGCAGCTCATTAGCGAGGACAGATACGCAGTATTTT. The V gene is TRBV5-4, the J gene TRBJ2-3; maybe TRBD2 (5 bases). V was shortened by 3 bases and J by 3 bases, with 11 bases between the two germline ends. The CDR3 is 14 amino acids. Germline CDR1 SGHNT, CDR2 YYREEE (reference sequence).

This sequence joins TRBV19 and TRBJ1-1, with D uncertain. Trimming left V 4 bases short and J 1 base short, with 7 bases between. This CDR3 spans 13 amino acids. Germline CDR1 reads LNHDA; CDR2 reads SQIVND (reference sequence). The CDR3 protein is CASSTAPNTEAFF. CDR3 DNA sequence: TGTGCCAGTAGTACGGCACCGAACACTGAAGCTTTCTTT. The full variable domain, with the rest looked up from reference TRBV19 and TRBJ1-1, is DGGITQSPKYLFRKEGQNVTLSCEQNLNHDAMYWYRQDPGQGLRLIYYSQIVNDFQKGDIAEGYSVSREKKESFPLTVTSAQKNPTAFYLCASSTAPNTEAFFGQGTRLTVV.

The CDR3 region is CAWSRGQWTYEQYF. Here the CDR3 DNA reads TGTGCCTGGAGCCGGGGGCAGTGGACCTACGAGCAGTACTTC. This chain links TRBV30 with TRBJ2-7; D tentatively fits TRBD1 or TRBD2 (6 bases each). The CDR3 totals 14 residues. CDR1 is GTSNPN and CDR2 is SVGIG in the germline V gene (reference sequence). Trimming removed 3 bases from V and 2 bases from J, with 14 bases in between. The whole variable domain, remainder taken from reference TRBV30 and TRBJ2-7, is SQTIHQWPATLVQPVGSPLSLECTVEGTSNPNLYWYRQAAGRGLQLLFYSVGIGQISSEVPQNLSASRPQDRQFILSSKKLLLSDSGFYLCAWSRGQWTYEQYFGPGTRLTVT.

The rearrangement joins TRBV9 to TRBJ2-5; D is unclear. The CDR3 is 14 residues long. The germline gives CDR1 SGDLS, CDR2 YYNGEE. Trimming removed 0 bases from V and 4 bases from J, with 10 bases in between. The CDR3 bases are TGTGCCAGCAGCGTAGCACCGCTTTCAGAGACCCAGTACTTC. Translating it yields CASSVAPLSETQYF.

This clone was picked up a small number of times. The chain has TRBV2 and TRBJ2-7, with 10 bases identical to TRBD2. The CDR3 is 12 residues long. The ends lost 6 bases at V and 6 bases at J; junction bases unmatched: 2. Looked up from germline, CDR1 is SNHLY and CDR2 is FYNNEI. CDR3 DNA sequence: TGTGCCAGCAGGCTAGCGGGAGTCGAGCAGTACTTC. It codes for CASRLAGVEQYF.

The chain employs TRBV10-2 and TRBJ2-3; 8 positions agree with TRBD1. The CDR3 has 15 amino acids. V was clipped by 4 bases and J by 1 base; unmatched bases: 4. Germline V CDR1 and CDR2: WSHSY, SAAADI. For the CDR3, the DNA is TGCGCCAGCAGTGGACAGGGGTCTGGCACAGATACGCAGTATTTT. This translates into CASSGQGSGTDTQYF.

This chain joins TRBV28 and TRBJ1-5; 8 bases map to TRBD1. The CDR3 has 15 amino acids. Trimming cost V 10 bases and J 7 bases; bases outside gene matches: 15. The germline V gene encodes CDR1 MDHEN and CDR2 SYDVKM. The CDR3 reads CATDRGFGSRQPQHF. The CDR3 DNA reads TGTGCCACCGACAGGGGCTTCGGGTCCCGGCAGCCCCAGCATTTT.

The chain employs TRBV7-2 and TRBJ1-1; no reliable D call. Between the trimmed V and J ends, which lost 7 bases and 1 base, there was a span of 13 bases. In germline, CDR1 is SGHTA, CDR2 FQGNSA. CDR3 length equals 14 residues. DNA of the CDR3: TGTGCCAGCACCCCCTCGGGGAGGAACACTGAAGCTTTCTTT. Residues: CASTPSGRNTEAFF.

The rearrangement uses TRBV7-2 and TRBJ1-5, with D possibly being TRBD1 (6 bases). The germline V gene has CDR1 SGHTA and CDR2 FQGNSA. Trimming pared 4 bases from V and 8 bases from J, leaving 15 bases between. The CDR3 has 14 amino acids. The CDR3 DNA reads TGTGCCAGCAGCTCGGACAGTATTGAAAAGCCCCAGCATTTT. This gives the protein CASSSDSIEKPQHF. The whole variable domain, filled in from reference TRBV7-2 and TRBJ1-5, reads GAGVSQSPSNKVTEKGKDVELRCDPISGHTALYWYRQSLGQGLEFLIYFQGNSAPDKSGLPSDRFSAERTGGSVSTLTIQRTQQEDSAVYLCASSSDSIEKPQHFGDGTRLSIL.

The CDR3 DNA reads TGTGCCAGCAGCCCCTTGCCGGTGGGCACTGAAGCTTTCTTT. This codes for CASSPLPVGTEAFF. J is TRBJ1-1 and V is TRBV4-2; no definite D call. Trimming removed 4 bases at V and 4 bases at J, with 13 bases between. The V gene's germline CDR1 is LGHNA and CDR2 YNFKEQ. CDR3 length: 14 amino acids.